One sample yielded the 14 T cell receptor beta chains listed below, sequenced in a study of cytomegalovirus exposure and HLA in healthy donors. Assay used: immunoSEQ multiplex PCR; TCRdb lists only in-frame clones, some missing. The sample carries approximately 300,000 clones, roughly 88% recorded once. The sample consisted of PBMCs. Every receptor here comes from a woman under 30 in good health and CMV-seronegative.

This clone was observed a single time. This chain joins TRBV27 and TRBJ1-5; D perhaps matches TRBD1 (6 bases). The CDR3 is 15 residues long. V lost 5 bases and J lost 1, with 12 bases in between. Germline CDR1 is MNHEY and CDR2 is SMNVEV (reference sequence). The DNA of the CDR3 is TGTGCCAGCAGTCTCGACAGGAGAAGCAATCAGCCCCAGCATTTT. Protein: CASSLDRRSNQPQHF.

The CDR3 loop is CASSGGKSNQPQHF. In nucleotides, the CDR3 is TGTGCCAGCAGTGGAGGGAAGAGCAATCAGCCCCAGCATTTT. The V call is TRBV2, the J call TRBJ1-5; D remains ambiguous. Between the trimmed V and J ends, which lost 4 bases and 1 base, there was a span of 8 bases. Germline V gene lookup returns CDR1 SNHLY and CDR2 FYNNEI. There are 14 residues in the CDR3.

The rearrangement links TRBV2 to TRBJ2-2; no clear D gene. CDR3 length: 13 residues. CDR1 is SNHLY and CDR2 is FYNNEI in the germline V gene. With 6 bases removed from V and 5 bases from J, the gap between germline ends came to 10 bases. CDR3: CASRGEVTGELFF. CDR3 DNA sequence: TGTGCCAGCAGAGGAGAGGTGACCGGGGAGCTGTTTTTT. The whole variable domain, remainder taken from reference TRBV2 and TRBJ2-2, is EPEVTQTPSHQVTQMGQEVILRCVPISNHLYFYWYRQILGQKVEFLVSFYNNEISEKSEIFDDQFSVERPDGSNFTLKIRSTKLEDSAMYFCASRGEVTGELFFGEGSRLTVL.

The chain joins TRBV18 to TRBJ1-1, with D perhaps matching TRBD1 (5 bases). Germline V gene data show CDR1 as KGHSH and CDR2 as LQKENI. The CDR3 is 15 residues long. Trimming took 0 bases from V and 5 from J, leaving 13 bases between them. The CDR3 coding sequence is TGTGCCAGCTCACCACCAGCCCCCGGGGGTACTGAAGCTTTCTTT. Protein: CASSPPAPGGTEAFF.

A single count supports this clone. The rearrangement links TRBV29-1 to TRBJ1-1; possibly TRBD1 for D (5 bases). Germline assignment: CDR1 SQVTM and CDR2 ANQGSEA. The CDR3 is made up of 13 amino acids. Trimming removed 4 bases at V and 0 bases at J, with 9 bases between. The CDR3 DNA reads TGCAGCGTTGGGGGACTGATGAACACTGAAGCTTTCTTT. This translates into CSVGGLMNTEAFF.

J is TRBJ1-2 and V is TRBV5-1, with TRBD1 matching 7 bases. The V gene's germline CDR1 is SGHRS and CDR2 YFSETQ. CDR3 length equals 14 residues. V gave up 4 bases and J gave up 2 bases; unmatched junction bases: 5. The CDR3 is CASSPGTANYGYTF. The CDR3 bases are TGCGCCAGCAGCCCGGGGACAGCGAACTATGGCTACACCTTC.

The V and J genes are TRBV30 and TRBJ2-7; a weak D match, TRBD1 (5 bases). CDR3 length: 14 residues. The germline gives CDR1 GTSNPN, CDR2 SVGIG (reference sequence). Trimming removed 1 base from V and 5 bases from J, with 15 bases in between. The CDR3 reads CAWSATQGSDEQYF. CDR3 DNA: TGTGCCTGGAGTGCTACCCAGGGATCTGACGAGCAGTACTTC. Full variable domain (rest looked up from reference TRBV30 and TRBJ2-7): SQTIHQWPATLVQPVGSPLSLECTVEGTSNPNLYWYRQAAGRGLQLLFYSVGIGQISSEVPQNLSASRPQDRQFILSSKKLLLSDSGFYLCAWSATQGSDEQYFGPGTRLTVT.

This sequence joins TRBV11-2 and TRBJ2-1; D gene uncertain. CDR3 size: 13 residues. Germline assignment: CDR1 SGHAT and CDR2 FQNNGV. V was pared by 8 bases and J by 4 bases, with 12 bases between. The CDR3 reads CASFRADYNEQFF. As DNA, the CDR3 is TGTGCCAGCTTTCGTGCGGATTACAATGAGCAGTTCTTC.

V usage is TRBV13 and J usage is TRBJ2-7, with D possibly being TRBD2 (6 bases). The CDR3 extends over 15 amino acids. Per the germline V gene, CDR1 is PRHDT and CDR2 is FYEKMQ (reference sequence). V lost 5 bases and J lost 3, with 17 bases in between. CDR3 loop: CASSLNPDGGYEQYF. The CDR3 DNA sequence: TGTGCCAGCAGCCTTAACCCGGACGGGGGCTACGAGCAGTACTTC.

This clone showed up just a few times. CDR3 sequence: CASSPSGEGTQYF. The CDR3 nucleotides read TGTGCCAGCAGCCCTAGCGGGGAGGGGACCCAGTACTTC. The chain carries TRBV7-9 and TRBJ2-5; TRBD2 aligns across 9 bases. There are 13 residues in the CDR3. Germline values: CDR1 SEHNR, CDR2 FQNEAQ (reference sequence). V lost 5 bases to trimming and J lost 7 bases; unmatched junction nucleotides: 5. The full variable domain, rest sourced from reference TRBV7-9 and TRBJ2-5, is DTGVSQNPRHKITKRGQNVTFRCDPISEHNRLYWYRQTLGQGPEFLTYFQNEAQLEKSRLLSDRFSAERPKGSFSTLEIQRTEQGDSAMYLCASSPSGEGTQYFGPGTRLLVL.

This chain uses TRBV7-3 with TRBJ2-2; 9 nucleotides agree with TRBD1. This CDR3 contains 18 residues. Germline loops: CDR1 SGHTA, CDR2 FQGTGA. Trimming took 3 bases from V and 7 from J; bases not matched to a gene: 15. This CDR3 is CASSFTTGGGVPNGELFF. The CDR3, as DNA: TGTGCCAGCAGCTTCACTACAGGGGGCGGGGTTCCGAACGGGGAGCTGTTTTTT.

The V call is TRBV9, the J call TRBJ2-5, with D possibly being TRBD1 (6 bases). The CDR3 sequence is 16 residues long. In germline, CDR1 is SGDLS, CDR2 YYNGEE. V gave up 2 bases and J gave up 5 bases, with 19 bases separating them. CDR3 coding DNA: TGTGCCAGCAGCGTCGGAACAGGGCTAGGCCAGGAGACCCAGTACTTC. Translation: CASSVGTGLGQETQYF.

The chain recombines TRBV15 with TRBJ2-7, with TRBD2 matching 9 bases. Trimming took 0 bases from V and 3 from J; bases not matched to a gene: 3. CDR1 and CDR2 (germline): LNHNV, YYDKDF (reference sequence). The CDR3 is made up of 15 amino acids. This chain's CDR3 is CATSRDPAGGYEQYF. The CDR3 DNA sequence: TGTGCCACCAGCAGAGATCCAGCGGGAGGCTACGAGCAGTACTTC.

The chain is built from TRBV6-1 and TRBJ2-1, with 14 nucleotides matching TRBD2. With V trimmed by 3 bases and J by 5 bases, 12 bases remained unmatched. Germline CDR1 and CDR2: MNHNS and SASEGT. This CDR3 has 19 amino acids. The CDR3 loop is CASSEVYWGLAGVNNEQFF. In DNA, the CDR3 is TGTGCCAGCAGTGAGGTATACTGGGGACTAGCGGGAGTAAACAATGAGCAGTTCTTC.